The present T cell receptor beta chain was sequenced within a study of PD-1 blockade in classical Hodgkin lymphoma. The V segment lost 5 bases and the J segment 9 bases; nucleotides outside the gene matches: 12. Germline lookup yields CDR1 SGHAT and CDR2 FQNNGV. The CDR3 has 15 amino acids. This clone was counted once. Its cognate antigen is unknown. Only in-frame clones appear in the TCRdb table, and some are missing; sequencing was by immunoSEQ multiplex PCR. The sample records around 20,000 clones, over 75% being singletons. No patient escaped relapse after autologous stem cell transplantation, and brentuximab vedotin exposure varied. Study findings and constraints: Healthy donors were reported to have higher baseline TCR diversity than newly diagnosed patients.

Sequenced here: peripheral blood mononuclear cells (PBMCs), sampled before the second cycle of nivolumab. This chain uses TRBV11-2 with TRBJ2-1; 8 bases match TRBD2. This TCR derives from a human donor with classical Hodgkin lymphoma. CDR3 bases: TGTGCCAGCAGCCGCAACCCGGGACTAGTAGGTGAGCAGTTCTTC. Protein product: CASSRNPGLVGEQFF.